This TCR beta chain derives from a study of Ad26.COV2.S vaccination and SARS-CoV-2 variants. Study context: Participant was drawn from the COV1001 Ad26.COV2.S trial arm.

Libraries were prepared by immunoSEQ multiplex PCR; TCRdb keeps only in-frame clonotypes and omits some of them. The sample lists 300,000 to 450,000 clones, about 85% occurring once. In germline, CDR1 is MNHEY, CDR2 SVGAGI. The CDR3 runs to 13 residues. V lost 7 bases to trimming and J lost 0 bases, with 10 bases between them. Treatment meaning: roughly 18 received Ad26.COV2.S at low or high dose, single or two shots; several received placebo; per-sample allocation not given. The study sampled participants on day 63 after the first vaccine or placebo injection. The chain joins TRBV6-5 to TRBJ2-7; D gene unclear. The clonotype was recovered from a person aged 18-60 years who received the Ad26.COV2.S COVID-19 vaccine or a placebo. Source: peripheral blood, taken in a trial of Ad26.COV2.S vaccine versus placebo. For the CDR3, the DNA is TGTGCCAGCAACCCGGATAACTCCTACGAGCAGTACTTC. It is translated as CASNPDNSYEQYF.